This is a list of T cell receptor beta chains from one sample in a study of STAT5B mutations in CD4+ large granular lymphocyte leukemia. Profiling relied on immunoSEQ multiplex PCR, and the TCRdb table lists in-frame clones only, not all of them. The repertoire holds about 20,000 clones, with about 80% as singletons. The sample consisted of CD4+ T cells from blood buffy coats. These receptors all stem from a human donor in good health. The CDR3 runs from the conserved cysteine through the conserved F or W. A D gene is named only where the DNA matches it firmly. The size field is filled for only some rows; it gives once, few, many or a size class.

j_call d_call clone_size v_call cdr3_aa cdr3_nt
TRBJ2-7 NA NA TRBV5-3 CARSFPDGSSYEQYF TGTGCCAGAAGCTTCCCGGACGGTAGCTCCTACGAGCAGTACTTC
TRBJ2-7 TRBD1 NA TRBV6-5 CASSYHRGNEQYF TGTGCCAGCAGTTACCACAGGGGAAACGAGCAGTACTTC
TRBJ2-1 TRBD2 once TRBV27 CASRVAGGSEQFF TGTGCCAGCAGAGTAGCGGGAGGGAGTGAGCAGTTCTTC
TRBJ1-2 TRBD1 NA TRBV6-1 CASSEDDRDYGYTF TGTGCCAGCAGTGAAGACGACAGGGACTATGGCTACACCTTC
TRBJ2-3 NA NA TRBV19 CASSRMVASTDTQYF TGTGCCAGTAGTAGAATGGTTGCGAGCACAGATACGCAGTATTTT
TRBJ1-2 TRBD1 NA TRBV19 CASSIGDRGNYGYTF TGTGCCAGTAGTATCGGGGACAGGGGTAACTATGGCTACACCTTC
TRBJ2-3 NA NA TRBV12-5 CASGLGTTTDTQYF TGTGCTAGTGGTTTGGGAACGACAACAGATACGCAGTATTTT
TRBJ2-2 TRBD1 NA TRBV28 CASSLSGTGGGELFF TGTGCCAGCAGTTTGTCCGGGACAGGGGGCGGGGAGCTGTTTTTT
TRBJ2-5 TRBD2 NA TRBV12-5 CASGFFGRGQETQYF TGTGCTAGTGGTTTTTTCGGGAGGGGTCAAGAGACCCAGTACTTC
TRBJ2-2 TRBD2 NA TRBV28 CASSFQRGGLLNTGELFF TGTGCCAGCAGTTTCCAGCGGGGGGGCCTCCTGAACACCGGGGAGCTGTTTTTT
TRBJ2-5 TRBD1 NA TRBV5-1 CASSGTGRGETQYF TGCGCCAGCAGCGGGACAGGGCGTGGAGAGACCCAGTACTTC
TRBJ1-4 NA NA TRBV18 CASSRSANEKLFF TGTGCCAGCTCACGAAGTGCTAATGAAAAACTGTTTTTT
TRBJ2-5 NA NA TRBV19 CASRTGLVPQETQYF TGTGCCAGTAGGACGGGGTTAGTTCCCCAAGAGACCCAGTACTTC
TRBJ2-7 TRBD1 NA TRBV10-3 CAISERSGGYEQYF TGTGCCATCAGTGAGAGGTCAGGGGGCTACGAGCAGTACTTC
TRBJ1-4 NA NA TRBV27 CASSSYHTNEKLFF TGTGCCAGCAGTTCCTACCACACTAATGAAAAACTGTTTTTT
TRBJ2-2 NA NA TRBV5-8 CASSLRLIGNTGELFF TGTGCCAGCAGCTTAAGACTCATCGGGAACACCGGGGAGCTGTTTTTT
TRBJ2-7 NA NA TRBV27 CASGPAGHPHEQYF TGTGCCAGCGGGCCGGCAGGCCATCCCCACGAGCAGTACTTC
TRBJ2-1 NA NA TRBV2 CASSEETGAYNEQFF TGTGCCAGCAGTGAAGAAACGGGAGCCTACAATGAGCAGTTCTTC
TRBJ2-7 TRBD1 NA TRBV11-1 CASSTEGGTGKVHEQYF TGTGCCAGCAGCACCGAGGGTGGGACAGGCAAGGTCCACGAGCAGTACTTC
TRBJ2-1 NA NA TRBV7-2 CASSLDTSYNEQFF TGTGCCAGCAGCTTAGATACTTCCTACAATGAGCAGTTCTTC
TRBJ2-7 TRBD1 NA TRBV20-1 CSADGTDEQYF TGCAGTGCGGATGGGACAGACGAGCAGTACTTC
TRBJ2-7 TRBD2 NA TRBV4-2 CASSQDLLAGGREQYF TGTGCCAGCAGCCAAGATCTTCTAGCGGGGGGGCGCGAGCAGTACTTC
TRBJ1-6 NA NA TRBV6-5 CASKRTGIGNSPLHF TGTGCCAGCAAACGGACGGGTATAGGCAATTCACCCCTCCACTTT
TRBJ2-7 NA few TRBV27 CASRKHRDEQYF TGTGCCAGCAGAAAACATAGGGACGAGCAGTACTTC
TRBJ2-1 TRBD1 NA TRBV5-1 CASSLGGQGKADPYNEQFF TGCGCCAGCAGCTTGGGAGGACAGGGAAAGGCAGATCCCTACAATGAGCAGTTCTTC
TRBJ2-2 NA NA TRBV29-1 CSAPGPGSLNTGELFF TGCAGCGCCCCCGGCCCGGGGAGCCTGAACACCGGGGAGCTGTTTTTT
TRBJ2-7 NA NA TRBV5-4 CASSLVPGAYEQYF TGTGCCAGCAGCTTGGTGCCAGGGGCCTACGAGCAGTACTTC
TRBJ2-3 TRBD1 NA TRBV11-3 CASSPTGTDTQYF TGTGCCAGCAGCCCGACAGGGACAGATACGCAGTATTTT
TRBJ2-7 NA NA TRBV5-8 CASSRTATLFEQYF TGTGCCAGCAGCCGGACGGCCACGCTATTCGAGCAGTACTTC
TRBJ2-3 TRBD1 NA TRBV28 CASSSPRGLADTQYF TGTGCCAGCAGTTCGCCCAGGGGGCTCGCAGATACGCAGTATTTT
TRBJ2-7 TRBD1 NA TRBV11-1 CASSFGQGASYEQYF TGTGCCAGCAGCTTCGGACAGGGGGCTTCTTACGAGCAGTACTTC
TRBJ2-6 TRBD1 NA TRBV11-2 CASSNRDRVGGANVLTF TGTGCCAGCAGCAACCGGGACAGGGTTGGTGGGGCCAACGTCCTGACTTTC
TRBJ1-5 TRBD1 NA TRBV11-2 CASSAGTGYQPQHF TGTGCCAGCAGCGCCGGGACAGGGTATCAGCCCCAGCATTTT
TRBJ1-1 NA NA TRBV7-9 CASSADSMNTEAFF TGTGCCAGCAGCGCTGACAGCATGAACACTGAAGCTTTCTTT
TRBJ1-4 NA NA TRBV11-2 CASSSRRGNEKLFF TGTGCCAGCAGCTCCCGGAGGGGCAATGAAAAACTGTTTTTT
TRBJ1-5 NA NA TRBV19 CASTDRPDSNQPQHF TGTGCCAGCACGGACAGACCCGATAGCAATCAGCCCCAGCATTTT
TRBJ1-4 NA NA TRBV19 CASSGGGVGEKLFF TGTGCCTCTTCCGGAGGCGGGGTTGGTGAAAAACTGTTTTTT
TRBJ2-2 TRBD2 medium-sized TRBV5-1 CASNPGGSTGELFF TGCGCCAGCAACCCTGGCGGGAGTACCGGGGAGCTGTTTTTT
TRBJ1-1 NA few TRBV23-1 CASRRDINTEAFF TGCGCCAGCAGAAGGGACATCAACACTGAAGCTTTCTTT
TRBJ2-5 TRBD1 NA TRBV29-1 CSVPGQGGQETQYF TGCAGCGTCCCTGGACAGGGTGGCCAAGAGACCCAGTACTTC
TRBJ2-5 NA NA TRBV29-1 CSAEWVKLGTQYF TGCAGCGCTGAATGGGTAAAGCTAGGGACCCAGTACTTC
TRBJ2-7 NA NA TRBV28 CASSHGSGRREQYF TGTGCCAGCAGCCACGGCTCGGGGAGGAGGGAGCAGTACTTC
TRBJ2-7 NA NA TRBV5-6 CASSLDRVAYEQYF TGTGCCAGCAGCTTGGACAGGGTGGCCTACGAGCAGTACTTC
TRBJ2-5 NA NA TRBV6-5 CASSYSGGQETQYF TGTGCCAGCAGTTACTCTGGCGGACAAGAGACCCAGTACTTC
TRBJ2-1 TRBD1 NA TRBV2 CATGGQGGNEQFF TGTGCCACAGGGGGACAGGGAGGGAATGAGCAGTTCTTC
TRBJ2-7 TRBD2 NA TRBV28 CASSFLLAGGPYEQYF TGTGCCAGCAGTTTCCTCCTAGCGGGAGGGCCCTACGAGCAGTACTTC
TRBJ2-7 NA few TRBV28 CASSLLGGSSPYEQYF TGTGCCAGCAGTCTACTTGGCGGCAGCTCCCCTTACGAGCAGTACTTC
TRBJ1-3 TRBD1 NA TRBV6-5 CASRQTGMGGNTIYF TGTGCCAGCAGACAGACAGGGATGGGTGGAAACACCATATATTTT
TRBJ1-2 NA NA TRBV19 CASSIDPDSGCTF TGTGCCAGTAGTATAGACCCGGACAGCGGGTGCACCTTC
TRBJ2-1 NA NA TRBV7-8 CASSWDEQFF TGTGCCAGCAGCTGGGATGAGCAGTTCTTC
TRBJ2-5 NA NA TRBV18 CASSPSRSETQYF TGTGCCAGCTCCCCCAGCCGGTCGGAGACCCAGTACTTC
TRBJ2-1 NA NA TRBV29-1 CSVEDKASSEQFF TGCAGCGTTGAAGATAAGGCTAGTAGTGAGCAGTTCTTC
TRBJ1-1 NA NA TRBV6-1 CASSEFGGKNTEAFF TGTGCCAGCAGTGAATTTGGGGGGAAGAACACTGAAGCTTTCTTT
TRBJ2-3 NA NA TRBV9 CASSVASDTQYF TGTGCCAGCAGCGTAGCTTCAGATACGCAGTATTTT
TRBJ2-7 NA NA TRBV28 CASSFARLEDYEQYF TGTGCCAGCAGTTTTGCCCGACTAGAAGACTACGAGCAGTACTTC
TRBJ1-1 TRBD1 NA TRBV28 CASITGGPNTEAFF TGTGCCAGCATTACAGGGGGGCCGAACACTGAAGCTTTCTTT
TRBJ2-3 NA NA TRBV2 CASSPMDTQYF TGTGCCAGCAGCCCTATGGACACGCAGTATTTT
TRBJ2-5 NA NA TRBV11-2 CASSLGRQPQETQYF TGTGCCAGCAGCTTGGGGCGACAGCCTCAAGAGACCCAGTACTTC
TRBJ2-2 NA NA TRBV13 CASRRVKNTGELFF TGTGCCAGCAGAAGGGTAAAGAACACCGGGGAGCTGTTTTTT
TRBJ2-1 NA NA TRBV27 CASTDNYNEQFF TGTGCCAGCACCGACAACTACAATGAGCAGTTCTTC